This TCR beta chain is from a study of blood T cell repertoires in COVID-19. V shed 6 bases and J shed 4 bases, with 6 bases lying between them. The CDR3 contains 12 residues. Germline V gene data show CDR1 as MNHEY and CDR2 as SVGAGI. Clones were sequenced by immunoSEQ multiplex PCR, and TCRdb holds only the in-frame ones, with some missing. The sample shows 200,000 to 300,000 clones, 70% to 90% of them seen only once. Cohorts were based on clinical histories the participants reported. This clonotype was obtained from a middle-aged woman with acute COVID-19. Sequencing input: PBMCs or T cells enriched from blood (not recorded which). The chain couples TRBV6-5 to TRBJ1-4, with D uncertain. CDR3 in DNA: TGTGCCAGCAGGCGGAATAATGAAAAACTGTTTTTT. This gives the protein CASRRNNEKLFF.